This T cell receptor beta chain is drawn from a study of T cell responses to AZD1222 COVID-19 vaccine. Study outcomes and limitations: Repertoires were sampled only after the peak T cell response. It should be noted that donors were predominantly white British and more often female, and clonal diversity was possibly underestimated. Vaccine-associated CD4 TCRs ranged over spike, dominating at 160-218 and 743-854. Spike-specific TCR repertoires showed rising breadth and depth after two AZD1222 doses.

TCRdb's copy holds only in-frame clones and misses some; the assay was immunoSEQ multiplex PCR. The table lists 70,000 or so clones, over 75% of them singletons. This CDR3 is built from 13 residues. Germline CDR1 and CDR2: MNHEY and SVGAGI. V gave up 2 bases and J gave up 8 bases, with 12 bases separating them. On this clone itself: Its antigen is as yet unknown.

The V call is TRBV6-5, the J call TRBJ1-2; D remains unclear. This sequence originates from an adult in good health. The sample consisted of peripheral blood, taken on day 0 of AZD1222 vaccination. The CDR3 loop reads CASSYKVSGGYTF. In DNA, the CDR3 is TGTGCCAGCAGTTACAAGGTCTCAGGAGGCTACACCTTC.